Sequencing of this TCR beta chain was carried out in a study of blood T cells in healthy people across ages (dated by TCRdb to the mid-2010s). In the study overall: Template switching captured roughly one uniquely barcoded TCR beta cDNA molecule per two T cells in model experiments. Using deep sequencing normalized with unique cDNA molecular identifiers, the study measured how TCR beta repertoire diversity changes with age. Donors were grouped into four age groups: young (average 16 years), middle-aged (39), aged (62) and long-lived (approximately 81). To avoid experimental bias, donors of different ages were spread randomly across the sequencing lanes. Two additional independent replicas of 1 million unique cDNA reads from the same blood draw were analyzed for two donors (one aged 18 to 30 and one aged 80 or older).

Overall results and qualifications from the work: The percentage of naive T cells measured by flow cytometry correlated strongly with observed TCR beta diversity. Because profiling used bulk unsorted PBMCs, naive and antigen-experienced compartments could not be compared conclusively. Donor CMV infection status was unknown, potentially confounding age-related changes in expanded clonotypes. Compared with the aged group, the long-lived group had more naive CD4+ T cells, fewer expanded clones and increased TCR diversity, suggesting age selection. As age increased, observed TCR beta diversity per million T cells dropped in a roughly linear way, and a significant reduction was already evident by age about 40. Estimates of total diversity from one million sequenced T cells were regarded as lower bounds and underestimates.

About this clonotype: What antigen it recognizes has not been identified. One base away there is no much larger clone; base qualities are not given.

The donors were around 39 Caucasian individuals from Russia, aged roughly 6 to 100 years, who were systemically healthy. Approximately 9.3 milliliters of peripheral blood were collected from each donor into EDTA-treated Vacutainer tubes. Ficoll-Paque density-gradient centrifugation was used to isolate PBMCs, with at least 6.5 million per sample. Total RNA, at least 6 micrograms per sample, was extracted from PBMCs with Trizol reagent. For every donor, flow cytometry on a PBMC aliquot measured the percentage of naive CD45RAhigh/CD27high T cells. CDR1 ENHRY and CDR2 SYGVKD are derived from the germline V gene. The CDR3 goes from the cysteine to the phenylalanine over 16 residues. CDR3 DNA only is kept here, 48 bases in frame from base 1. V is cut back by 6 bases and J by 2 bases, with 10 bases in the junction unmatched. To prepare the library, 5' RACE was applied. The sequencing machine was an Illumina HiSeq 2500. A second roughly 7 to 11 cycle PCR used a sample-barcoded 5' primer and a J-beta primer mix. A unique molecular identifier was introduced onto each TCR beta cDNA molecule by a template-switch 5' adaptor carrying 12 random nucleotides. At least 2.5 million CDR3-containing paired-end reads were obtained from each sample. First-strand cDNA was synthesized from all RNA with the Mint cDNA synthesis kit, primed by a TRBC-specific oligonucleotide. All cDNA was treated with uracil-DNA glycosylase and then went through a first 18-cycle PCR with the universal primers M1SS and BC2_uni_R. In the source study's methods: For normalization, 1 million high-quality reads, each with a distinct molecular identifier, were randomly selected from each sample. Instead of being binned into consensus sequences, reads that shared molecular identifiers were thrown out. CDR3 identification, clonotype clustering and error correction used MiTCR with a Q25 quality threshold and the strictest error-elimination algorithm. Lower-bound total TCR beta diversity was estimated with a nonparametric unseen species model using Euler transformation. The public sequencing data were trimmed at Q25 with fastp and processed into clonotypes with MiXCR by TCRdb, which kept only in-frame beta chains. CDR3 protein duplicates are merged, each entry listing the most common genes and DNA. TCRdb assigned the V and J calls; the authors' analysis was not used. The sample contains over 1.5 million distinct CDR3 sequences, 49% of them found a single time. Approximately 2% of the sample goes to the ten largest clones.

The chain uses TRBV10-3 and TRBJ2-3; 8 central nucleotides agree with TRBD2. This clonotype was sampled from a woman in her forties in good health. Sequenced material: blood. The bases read TGTGCCATCAGGGGATTGAGCGGGGGTGCCACAGATACGCAGTATTTT. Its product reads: CAIRGLSGGATDTQYF.